This record looks at one T cell receptor beta chain sequence and its context. This sample stems from a study of blood T cell repertoires in COVID-19. Study-wide context: Material from acute and convalescent COVID-19 was sourced from the United States, Italy and Spain. From T cells, B-cell-depleted T cells, or PBMCs came the material, which was cDNA or gDNA.

In the authors' workflow: Reference gene primer amplification gave nucleated cell count estimates. Using immunoSEQ multiplex PCR, the repertoire was profiled, and TCRdb retains in-frame clones only, with some absent. V, J and clone size are those of that table, while D and trimming were read from the DNA. Among roughly 90,000 clones, roughly nine tenths were seen once, and the ten largest hold around 1.5%. Germline V gene data show CDR1 as MDHEN and CDR2 as SYDVKM. The CDR3 has 15 amino acids. Trimming removed 7 bases from V and 9 bases from J, with 19 bases in between. The sequenced sample consisted of peripheral blood. The receptor was isolated from a human donor with active COVID-19. The donor label of this sample is uncertain. J is TRBJ1-6 and V is TRBV28, with D possibly matching TRBD1 (6 bases). CDR3 loop: CASTKTGGPSSPLHF. CDR3 sequence (DNA): TGTGCCAGCACCAAAACGGGGGGGCCGAGTTCACCCCTCCACTTT.